The T cell receptor beta chain under discussion was sequenced for a study of cytomegalovirus exposure and HLA in healthy donors (dated by TCRdb to 2016 to 2017). Study-wide context: An earlier analysis of several hundred of the donors reported approximately 260 Gb of sequence data and around 110 million unique TCR beta sequences obtained from around 180 million T cells. About 280 gigabases of sequencing data and approximately 85 million unique TCR sequences were included in an early release covering about 620 HLA-typed donors. Of the 398 genotyped donors, roughly 80% fell in the genetic ancestry cluster associated with self-reported Caucasian donors. The aim of the study was to test whether cataloging public T cell receptors could identify signatures of past pathogen exposure. Using immunosequencing, the study profiled T cell repertoires from 500 to 800 subjects and related those repertoires to cytomegalovirus serostatus. In addition to the first cohort of 666 subjects, a separate validation cohort of approximately 130 different subjects was used. The study combined high-throughput TCR immunosequencing, statistical association of individual TCRs with disease status, and machine learning to predict cytomegalovirus infection status. In a later analysis, previously published TCR beta repertoires from 550 to 700 donors were re-analyzed and high-resolution HLA genotyping was added so that TCR occurrence patterns could be studied. The later analysis used no new phenotypic data to find candidate immune exposures, relying instead on TCR beta sequences and their occurrence across donors. In an earlier analysis of 587 of the donors, high-throughput TCR beta sequencing was used to judge whether each TCR beta V gene segment behaved as functional or pseudogenic. Donor age, sex, ethnicity and CMV serostatus were compiled together with the repertoire data. Genome-wide SNP genotypes for about 65% of the roughly 670 donors were used in a later genetic analysis, which treated that subset as a discovery cohort. All discovery cohort repertoires had been generated on a single sequencing platform. Class I and class II HLA loci were covered by the typing at four-digit resolution. The number of donors typed differed by locus, with about 620-630 for A, B, C, DRB1 and DQB1, over 500 for DQA1, 600 to 610 for DPA1, and 400 to 490 for DPB1. Roughly five DR-DQ haplotypes were handled as single units for association and clustering, since linkage in the cohort was strong. On average, roughly 240,000 unique TCR beta nucleotide sequences were sequenced per donor among 350 to 400 genotyped donors of the cohort, with roughly a sixth of those sequences being non-productive.

What the authors observed across the whole study: When HLA alleles, especially DR and DQ, strongly co-occurred, attributing TCR associations to individual alleles was difficult. Most TCR sequences were observed very rarely across donors, whereas some public TCRs were present in many individuals. In this cohort, only TCR beta chains were sequenced, and detectable features were limited by the absence of alpha or paired-chain data. A cluster of highly shared sequence variants was judged likely to represent a technical artifact of the sequencing pipeline. Some IMGT-functional V segments, including TRBV6-2 and TRBV6-3, could not be distinguished by the 87-base-pair reads and were therefore excluded. Seventeen rarely observed V segments, including chromosome 9 orphons, were excluded from the earlier analysis of several hundred of the donors because counts were too low. The classifier was reported to diagnose cytomegalovirus status with high specificity and sensitivity in both the original cohort and the validation cohort. The presence/absence analyses assumed that sequencing depth was roughly uniform across donors, and that assumption may not be true. A later analysis reported that several top co-occurrence clusters appeared linked to parvovirus B19, influenza, CMV and Epstein-Barr virus. In vitro tests confirmed that three of the cytomegalovirus-associated TCR beta chains recognize cytomegalovirus antigens. An earlier analysis of 450 to 750 of the donors showed that most TCR beta V segments appeared in productive rearrangements either about 87% or about 30% of the time, which broadly matched IMGT annotations. The authors suggested that the approach could potentially be extended to other disease states and immunological phenotypes. According to a later genetic analysis, donors in an Asian-associated ancestry cluster had fewer N-insertions in productive TCRs than the roughly 700-donor mean. The study gave a list of more than 150 TCR beta chains associated with cytomegalovirus. Linkage disequilibrium might explain the correlated functional status among segregating V segments, but an unknown experimental factor could not be ruled out. Most CMV-associated TCR beta chains appeared to be HLA-restricted in a later analysis, and the HLA associations seemed to be driven largely by CMV exposure. In a later analysis, TCR association rates were found to vary across HLA loci, with the most associated TCRs seen for DRB1 alleles and the fewest for HLA-C alleles. A further reported finding was that TCR beta sequences accurately predicted the HLA-A and HLA-B alleles for most subjects in the first cohort. The only immune exposure information available for the cohort was CMV serostatus. Compared with equally common non-associated chains, HLA-associated TCR beta chains in a later analysis were more clonally expanded and had lower generation probabilities. Specific HLA alleles were associated with 15,000 to 20,000 TCR beta sequences at a false discovery rate of 0.05 in a later analysis. Because HLA typing was missing for some donors at each locus, association tests included only the typed subset. In a later genetic analysis, a missense DCLRE1C variant was associated with V-gene and J-gene trimming of TCR beta chains, and the association was replicated in an independent cohort.

A distance of 9 bases separates the germline ends of V and J, which lose 1 base and 2 bases respectively. CDR1 and CDR2 are drawn from the germline V gene: SQVTM, ANQGSEA. Taken from cysteine to phenylalanine, the CDR3 has 13 residues. Here the CDR3 DNA is all that survives: 39 bases in frame from base 1. Only a few counts were recorded for this clone. What this receptor recognizes is not known. Nothing much larger sits one base from this clone, and base qualities are not available. Library prep was done by the immunoSEQ multiplex PCR assay. For the multiplex PCR, a mixture combining 60 forward primers for TCR Vbeta segments and 13 reverse primers for TCR Jbeta segments was used. The CDR3 region of rearranged TCR beta genes was amplified from genomic DNA by a multiplex PCR assay. Amplified TCR beta libraries were sequenced as 87-base-pair reads on the Illumina HiSeq System. In the source study's methods: A later analysis tallied about 77 million unique TCR beta chains across the 650 to 750 repertoires, and about 10 million of those chains were shared by two or more donors. A nearest-neighbor algorithm error-corrected the raw reads and collapsed the reads into unique sequences, merging closely related sequences to remove PCR and sequencing errors. V, D and J gene segments were assigned by aligning CDR3 sequences to IMGT reference sequences. Each retained sequence needed at least a six-nucleotide match to both a V gene segment and a J gene segment. Rearrangements were called productive when the CDR3 lacked stop codons and stayed in frame with V and J; all others were non-productive. CDR3 was defined according to IMGT convention as the region running from the second conserved V-encoded cysteine to the conserved J-encoded phenylalanine. The earlier analysis of fewer than 700 of the donors excluded sequences that lacked an unambiguous match to a single V gene segment. In an earlier analysis of around 590 of the donors, a V segment was called functional when productive rearrangements were above 56.7%, and segregating when the standard deviation between donors exceeded 5%. A statistical classification framework was developed to diagnose cytomegalovirus status using the catalog of TCR beta chain sequences. A later analysis assigned V and J genes by comparing TCR nucleotide sequences with IMGT/GENE-DB human TR gene sequences. A later analysis assigned CDR3 sequences and most-parsimonious VDJ recombination scenarios with the TCRdist pipeline. A later analysis defined each TCR beta chain by its CDR3 amino acid sequence plus V-gene family, and excluded reads lacking a unique V-gene family. As a way to deal with suspected cross-contamination and a sequencing artifact, a later analysis dropped 500 to 700 nucleotide sequences that were highly shared and had low generation probability. In a later analysis, a clonal expansion index for each public chain was calculated from normalized within-repertoire ranks of inferred template counts. In a later analysis, generation probabilities were computed using a VDJ recombination model fitted to out-of-frame rearrangements, and the results were checked against IGoR. A later analysis scored TCR-TCR, TCR-HLA and TCR-CMV co-occurrence with hypergeometric tests, applying a repertoire-size bias correction to TCR pairs. False discovery rates were estimated in a later analysis by permuting HLA or CMV assignments 20 times. In a later analysis, co-occurring TCRs were grouped using DBSCAN, with TCRdist sequence similarity added in when clustering inside HLA-allele-positive subsets. For co-occurrence clustering, repertoires with fewer than 30,000 or more than 120,000 public chains were excluded, along with roughly 5 repertoires with anomalous nucleotide sharing. Drawn from immuneACCESS, this table holds only the in-frame rearrangements with V and J called that TCRdb kept. Clones are partly lost; checked studies trace under half to an unresolved V gene and leave the rest unexplained. The V and J calls and clone size are taken from that table; D and trimming were inferred from the DNA. Recorded for this sample are some 150,000 clones; around 62% of them occurred a single time. Of the sample, 2.5% to 3% is held by the ten largest clones.

The cohort was made up of under 800 healthy bone marrow donors. Cohort members were all nominally healthy when sampled, although unrecorded immune exposures were likely present. The donor tested CMV seronegative, placing the donor among the approximately 360 seronegative members of the cohort. A peripheral blood sample was collected from each donor, and TCR beta sequencing was performed on peripheral blood mononuclear cells. Genomic DNA extraction from the blood cell samples was performed with the Qiagen DNeasy Blood Extraction Kit. In this chain, TRBV29-1 is recombined with TRBJ2-7; no D segment can be confidently identified. The TCR originated in a man aged 35-49 years in good health and CMV-seronegative. Sequencing was performed on PBMCs. The CDR3 loop reads CSVEVRDTYEQYF. The DNA is TGCAGCGTTGAAGTGCGAGATACCTACGAGCAGTACTTC.